This T cell receptor beta chain was sequenced in a study of blood T cell repertoires in COVID-19. How the authors handled the data: Counts of nucleated cells, estimated from reference gene primer amplification, were obtained. The method was immunoSEQ multiplex PCR; TCRdb's version includes in-frame clones alone and lacks a portion of them. V and J calls and clone size are copied from that table; D and trimming were computed from the DNA. The sample has fewer than 70,000 clones; around 92% are singletons. This CDR3 has 13 amino acids. The V and J ends lost 10 bases and 2 bases, in that order; junction bases with no gene match: 4. Germline loops: CDR1 SGHTA, CDR2 FQGNSA.

The sequenced material came from peripheral blood. The receptor comes from a man in his fifties or sixties with active COVID-19. V gene TRBV7-2 combines with J gene TRBJ2-3; 9 bases are a match to TRBD2. The CDR3, as DNA: TGTGCCACGGAGCGGGGGGACACAGATACGCAGTATTTT. Translating gives CATERGDTDTQYF.